This T cell receptor beta chain was identified in a study of blood T cell repertoires in COVID-19. Only in-frame clones appear in the TCRdb table, and some are missing; sequencing was by immunoSEQ multiplex PCR. The sample gives about 190,000 clones, roughly 78% of which show up once; about 3% is in the top ten. Trimming left V 4 bases short and J 5 bases short, with 12 bases between. CDR1 and CDR2 from the germline V gene are ENHRY and SYGVKD. The CDR3 is 13 amino acids. The sequenced sample consisted of peripheral blood. This rearrangement joins TRBV10-3 to TRBJ2-7; D remains ambiguous. The clonotype comes from a woman of 80 years or more with active or convalescent COVID-19. The CDR3 DNA is TGTGCCATCAGTGGCGCGGCCAGCAACGAGCAGTACTTC. Amino acid sequence: CAISGAASNEQYF.